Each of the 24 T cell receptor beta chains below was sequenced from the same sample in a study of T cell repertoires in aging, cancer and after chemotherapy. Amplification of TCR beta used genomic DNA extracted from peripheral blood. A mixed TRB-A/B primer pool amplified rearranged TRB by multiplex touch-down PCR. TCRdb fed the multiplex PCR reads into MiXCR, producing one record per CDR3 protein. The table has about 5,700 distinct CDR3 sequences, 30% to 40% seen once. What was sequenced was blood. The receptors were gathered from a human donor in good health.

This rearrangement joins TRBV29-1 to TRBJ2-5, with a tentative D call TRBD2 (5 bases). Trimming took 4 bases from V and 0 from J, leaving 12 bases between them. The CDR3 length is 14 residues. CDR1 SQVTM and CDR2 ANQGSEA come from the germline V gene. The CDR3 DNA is TGCAGCGTTGGACTTTGGGAGTACCAAGAGACCCAGTACTTC. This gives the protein CSVGLWEYQETQYF.

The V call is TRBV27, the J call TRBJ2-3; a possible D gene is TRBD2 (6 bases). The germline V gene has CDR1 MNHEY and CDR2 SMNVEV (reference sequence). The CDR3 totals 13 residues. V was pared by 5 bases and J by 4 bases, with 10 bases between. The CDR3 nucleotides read TGTGCCAGCAGTCGCTGGGAGGCAGATACGCAGTATTTT. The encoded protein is CASSRWEADTQYF.

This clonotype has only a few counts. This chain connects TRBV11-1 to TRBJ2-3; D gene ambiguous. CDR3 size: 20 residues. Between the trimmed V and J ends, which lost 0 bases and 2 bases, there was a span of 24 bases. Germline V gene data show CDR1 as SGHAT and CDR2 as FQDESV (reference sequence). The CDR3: CASSLAYSWTGRKFTDTQYF. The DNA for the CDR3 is TGTGCCAGCAGCTTAGCTTATTCTTGGACCGGACGAAAATTCACAGATACGCAGTATTTT.

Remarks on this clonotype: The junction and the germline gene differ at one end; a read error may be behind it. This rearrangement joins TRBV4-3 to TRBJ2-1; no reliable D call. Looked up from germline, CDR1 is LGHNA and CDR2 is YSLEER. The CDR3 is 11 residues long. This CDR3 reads CASSFNNEQFF. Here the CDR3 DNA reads TGTGCCAGCAGCTTCAACAATGAGCAGTTCTTC.

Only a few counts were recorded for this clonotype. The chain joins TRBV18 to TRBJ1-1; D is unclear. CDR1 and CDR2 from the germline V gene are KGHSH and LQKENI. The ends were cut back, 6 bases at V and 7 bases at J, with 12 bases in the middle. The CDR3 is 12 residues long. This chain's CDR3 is CASSSIRDEAFF. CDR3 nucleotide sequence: TGTGCCAGCTCTAGCATTCGAGATGAAGCTTTCTTT.

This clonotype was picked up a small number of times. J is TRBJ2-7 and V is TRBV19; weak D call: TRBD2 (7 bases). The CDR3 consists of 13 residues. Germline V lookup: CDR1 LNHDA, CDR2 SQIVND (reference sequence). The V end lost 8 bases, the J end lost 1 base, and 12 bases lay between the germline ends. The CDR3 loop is CASRGAASYEQYF. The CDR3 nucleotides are TGTGCCAGTCGGGGGGCCGCTTCCTACGAGCAGTACTTC.

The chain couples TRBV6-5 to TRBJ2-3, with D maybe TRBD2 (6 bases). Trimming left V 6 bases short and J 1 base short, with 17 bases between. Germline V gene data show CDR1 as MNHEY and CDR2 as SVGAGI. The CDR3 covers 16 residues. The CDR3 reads CASRKTGTLRTDTQYF. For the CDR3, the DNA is TGTGCCAGCAGGAAAACCGGGACTCTACGCACAGATACGCAGTATTTT.

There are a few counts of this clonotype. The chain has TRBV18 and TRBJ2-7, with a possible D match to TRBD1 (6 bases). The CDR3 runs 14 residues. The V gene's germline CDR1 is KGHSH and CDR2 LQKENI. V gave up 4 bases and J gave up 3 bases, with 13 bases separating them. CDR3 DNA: TGTGCCAGCTCACGCCCGACAGGAGGCTACGAGCAGTACTTC. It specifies CASSRPTGGYEQYF.

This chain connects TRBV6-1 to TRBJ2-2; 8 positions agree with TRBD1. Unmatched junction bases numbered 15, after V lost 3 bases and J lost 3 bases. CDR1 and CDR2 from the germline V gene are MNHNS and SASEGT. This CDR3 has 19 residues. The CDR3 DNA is TGTGCCAGCAGTGACTCGCGGTACCGACAGGGGAGTTACACCGGGGAGCTGTTTTTT. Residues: CASSDSRYRQGSYTGELFF.

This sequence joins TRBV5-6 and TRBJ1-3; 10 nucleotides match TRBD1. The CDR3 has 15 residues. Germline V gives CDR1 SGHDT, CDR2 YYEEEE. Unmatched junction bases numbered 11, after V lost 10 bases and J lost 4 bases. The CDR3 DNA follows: TGTGCCTGGAGACCGGACAGGGGGTTGGGAAACACCATATATTTT. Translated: CAWRPDRGLGNTIYF.

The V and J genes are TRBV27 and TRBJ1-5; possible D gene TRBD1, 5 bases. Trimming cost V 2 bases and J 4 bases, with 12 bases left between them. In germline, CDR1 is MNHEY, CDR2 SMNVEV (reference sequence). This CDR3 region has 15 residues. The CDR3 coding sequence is TGTGCCAGCAGTTTAGAGGGGAATATTAATCAGCCCCAGCATTTT. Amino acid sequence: CASSLEGNINQPQHF.

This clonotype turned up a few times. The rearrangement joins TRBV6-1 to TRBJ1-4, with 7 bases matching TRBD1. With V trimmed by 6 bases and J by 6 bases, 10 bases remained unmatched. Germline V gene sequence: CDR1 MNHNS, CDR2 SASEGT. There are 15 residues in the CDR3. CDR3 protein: CASRLGQARDEKLFF. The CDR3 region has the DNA TGTGCCAGCAGATTAGGACAGGCGAGGGATGAAAAACTGTTTTTT.

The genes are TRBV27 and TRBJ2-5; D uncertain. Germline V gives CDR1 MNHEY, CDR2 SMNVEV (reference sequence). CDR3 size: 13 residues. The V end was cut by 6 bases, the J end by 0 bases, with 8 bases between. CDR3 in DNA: TGTGCCAGCAGCCTCGAGTACCAAGAGACCCAGTACTTC. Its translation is CASSLEYQETQYF.

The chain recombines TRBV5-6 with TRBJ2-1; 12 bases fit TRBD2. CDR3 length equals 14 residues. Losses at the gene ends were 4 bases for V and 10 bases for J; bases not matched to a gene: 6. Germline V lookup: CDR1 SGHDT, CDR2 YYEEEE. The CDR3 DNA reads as TGTGCCAGCAGCCCTAGCGGGGGGGCGGAAGAGCAGTTCTTC. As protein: CASSPSGGAEEQFF.

The CDR3 protein is CASSLPDRGVRSSYNEQFF. The CDR3 coding sequence is TGTGCCAGCAGCTTGCCGGACAGGGGTGTTAGAAGCTCCTACAATGAGCAGTTCTTC. The chain employs TRBV6-5 and TRBJ2-1; TRBD1 matches 9 bases. The V gene's germline CDR1 is MNHEY and CDR2 SVGAGI. The CDR3 is 19 amino acids. V lost 6 bases to trimming and J lost 0 bases; unmatched junction nucleotides: 15.

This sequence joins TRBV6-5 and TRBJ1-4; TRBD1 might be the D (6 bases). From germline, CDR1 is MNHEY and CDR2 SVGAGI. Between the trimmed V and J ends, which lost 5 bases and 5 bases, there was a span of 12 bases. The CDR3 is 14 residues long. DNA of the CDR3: TGTGCCAGCAGTGCCGGGACAAGGAATGAAAAACTGTTTTTT. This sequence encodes CASSAGTRNEKLFF.

CDR3 sequence (DNA): TGTGCCCTAAAACAGGGTTCGAACACTGAAGCTTTCTTT. It codes for CALKQGSNTEAFF. This sequence joins TRBV10-3 and TRBJ1-1; D perhaps matches TRBD1 (6 bases). The CDR3 sequence is 13 residues long. Trimming shortened V by 11 bases and J by 1 base, and 14 bases separated the two germline ends. CDR1 is ENHRY and CDR2 is SYGVKD in the germline V gene.

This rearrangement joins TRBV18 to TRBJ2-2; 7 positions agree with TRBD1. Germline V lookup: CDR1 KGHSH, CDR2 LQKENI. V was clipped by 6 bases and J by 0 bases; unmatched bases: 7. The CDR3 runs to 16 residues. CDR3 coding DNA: TGTGCCAGCTCCCCAGCAGGGACAGCGAACACCGGGGAGCTGTTTTTT. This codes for CASSPAGTANTGELFF.

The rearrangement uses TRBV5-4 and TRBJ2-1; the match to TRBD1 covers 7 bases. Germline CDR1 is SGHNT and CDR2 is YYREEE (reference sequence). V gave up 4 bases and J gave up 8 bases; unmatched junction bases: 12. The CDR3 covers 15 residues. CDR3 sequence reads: CASSQRTGFMYEQFF. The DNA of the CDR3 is TGTGCCAGCAGCCAGCGGACAGGTTTTATGTATGAGCAGTTCTTC.

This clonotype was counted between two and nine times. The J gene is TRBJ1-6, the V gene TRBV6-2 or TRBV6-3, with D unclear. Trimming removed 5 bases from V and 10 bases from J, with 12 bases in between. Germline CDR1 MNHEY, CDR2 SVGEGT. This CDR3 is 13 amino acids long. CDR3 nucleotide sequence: TGTGCCAGCAGTGATACGGAAAACTCACCCCTCCACTTT. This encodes CASSDTENSPLHF.

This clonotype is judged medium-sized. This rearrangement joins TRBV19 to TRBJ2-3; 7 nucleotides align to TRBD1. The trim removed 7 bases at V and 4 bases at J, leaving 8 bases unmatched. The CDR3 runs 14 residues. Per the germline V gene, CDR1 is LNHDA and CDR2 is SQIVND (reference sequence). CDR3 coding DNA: TGTGCCAGTAAATGGACAGGCCAAGCAGATACGCAGTATTTT. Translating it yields CASKWTGQADTQYF.

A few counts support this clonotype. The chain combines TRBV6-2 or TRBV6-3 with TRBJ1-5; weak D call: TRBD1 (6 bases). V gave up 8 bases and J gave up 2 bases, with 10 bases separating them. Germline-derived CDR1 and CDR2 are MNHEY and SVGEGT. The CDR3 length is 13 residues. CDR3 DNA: TGTGCCAGCGGCGAGGGGGGCAATCAGCCCCAGCATTTT. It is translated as CASGEGGNQPQHF.

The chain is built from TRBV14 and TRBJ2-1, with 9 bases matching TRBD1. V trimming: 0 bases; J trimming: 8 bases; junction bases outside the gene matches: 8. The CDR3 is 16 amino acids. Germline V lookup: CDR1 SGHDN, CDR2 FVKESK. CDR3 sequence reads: CASSQDSGQGSYEQFF. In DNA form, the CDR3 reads TGTGCCAGCAGCCAAGATTCAGGACAGGGGAGTTATGAGCAGTTCTTC.

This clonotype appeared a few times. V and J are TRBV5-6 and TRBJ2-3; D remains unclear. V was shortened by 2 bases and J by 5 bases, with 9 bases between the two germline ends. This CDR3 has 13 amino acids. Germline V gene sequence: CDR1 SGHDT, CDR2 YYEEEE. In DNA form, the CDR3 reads TGTGCCAGCAGCTTCCCCGGAAAAGATACGCAGTATTTT. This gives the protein CASSFPGKDTQYF.